These 12 T cell receptor beta chains were all obtained from the same sample, sequenced in a study of shared clonotypes between healthy human individuals. Generated by immunoSEQ multiplex PCR, the TCRdb table keeps only in-frame clones and is missing some. The data contain some 2,500,000 clones, over 85% of them singletons. Source material: naive CD4+ T cells from PBMCs. Subset noted: CD45RA+ positively selected. These TCRs come from a young man in good health. Some clones in this sample may be carry-over from other donors' samples.

This rearrangement joins TRBV28 to TRBJ1-4; TRBD1 is a possible D gene (6 bases). The germline V and J ends were trimmed by 6 bases and 5 bases, with 16 bases remaining between them. CDR3 length: 15 amino acids. Germline CDR1 reads MDHEN; CDR2 reads SYDVKM. The CDR3: CASRPAGGANEKLFF. In DNA form, the CDR3 reads TGTGCCAGCAGACCTGCCGGGGGGGCGAATGAAAAACTGTTTTTT. Complete variable domain (other parts from reference TRBV28 and TRBJ1-4): DVKVTQSSRYLVKRTGEKVFLECVQDMDHENMFWYRQDPGLGLRLIYFSYDVKMKEKGDIPEGYSVSREKKERFSLILESASTNQTSMYLCASRPAGGANEKLFFGSGTQLSVL.

In its sample, this clone was seen a few times. The rearrangement joins TRBV7-9 to TRBJ2-2; D unclear. V dropped 7 bases and J dropped 3 bases, with 3 bases sitting between them. This CDR3 has 11 residues. Germline V CDR1 and CDR2: SEHNR, FQNEAQ (reference sequence). CDR3 protein: CASKDTGELFF. The CDR3 nucleotides read TGTGCCAGCAAAGACACCGGGGAGCTGTTTTTT.

The genes are TRBV5-1 and TRBJ2-7; D is undetermined. This CDR3 is 16 amino acids long. Trimming left V 0 bases short and J 5 bases short, with 18 bases between. Germline loops: CDR1 SGHRS, CDR2 YFSETQ. The CDR3 is CASSLGLMGRLDEQYF. The DNA of the CDR3 is TGCGCCAGCAGCTTGGGTCTTATGGGTCGTCTCGACGAGCAGTACTTC.

This sequence joins TRBV4-1 and TRBJ2-2; no clear D. This CDR3 is 17 amino acids long. Germline-derived CDR1 and CDR2 are MGHRA and YSYEKL. V shed 1 base and J shed 4 bases, with 16 bases lying between them. CDR3 region: CASSQAPPRTLTGELFF. CDR3 sequence (DNA): TGCGCCAGCAGCCAAGCCCCACCGAGGACCCTCACCGGGGAGCTGTTTTTT.

The chain couples TRBV16 to TRBJ1-1, with D perhaps matching TRBD1 (5 bases). Germline V CDR1 and CDR2: KGHSY, FQNENV. The CDR3 loop spans 14 amino acids. V gave up 0 bases and J gave up 4 bases, with 9 bases separating them. The DNA of the CDR3 is TGTGCCAGCAGCCAATCCCGGGGGGGCACTGAAGCTTTCTTT. Translation gives CASSQSRGGTEAFF.

The chain couples TRBV7-9 to TRBJ1-2, with a possible D match to TRBD1 (5 bases). This CDR3 spans 12 amino acids. V lost 5 bases, J lost 8 bases, and 12 bases lay in between. Germline lookup yields CDR1 SEHNR and CDR2 FQNEAQ (reference sequence). The DNA of the CDR3 is TGTGCCAGCAGCCAGAGTGACAGCGGCTACACCTTC. Its protein product is CASSQSDSGYTF.

The chain joins TRBV5-1 to TRBJ2-3, with D tentatively TRBD1 (5 bases). Trimming removed 4 bases at V and 0 bases at J, with 9 bases between. The germline V gene encodes CDR1 SGHRS and CDR2 YFSETQ. The CDR3 extends over 14 amino acids. In nucleotides, the CDR3 is TGCGCCAGCAGCATAACAGGTAGCACAGATACGCAGTATTTT. It specifies CASSITGSTDTQYF.

The chain recombines TRBV6-5 with TRBJ2-4, with D unresolved. Trimming removed 5 bases from V and 6 bases from J, with 8 bases in between. CDR1 and CDR2 from the germline V gene are MNHEY and SVGAGI. The CDR3 covers 12 residues. The CDR3, as DNA: TGTGCCAGCAGTGCTAGTGGAAACATTCAGTACTTC. It codes for CASSASGNIQYF.

The V and J genes are TRBV7-3 and TRBJ2-6; D possibly corresponds to TRBD1 (6 bases). This CDR3 has 16 amino acids. The germline V gene has CDR1 SGHTA and CDR2 FQGTGA. The V end was cut by 5 bases, the J end by 4 bases, with 15 bases between. DNA of the CDR3: TGTGCCAGCAGCGATTCAGGGGCGCGCGGGGCCAACGTCCTGACTTTC. This codes for CASSDSGARGANVLTF.

V usage is TRBV4-1 and J usage is TRBJ2-1; TRBD2 is a possible D gene (6 bases). V was clipped by 2 bases and J by 2 bases, with 13 bases between them. The CDR3 is 16 amino acids. Germline V gene data show CDR1 as MGHRA and CDR2 as YSYEKL. The CDR3 bases are TGCGCCAGCAGCCAACCGGGGAGGACCACCTACAATGAGCAGTTCTTC. This translates into CASSQPGRTTYNEQFF.

The chain is built from TRBV5-4 and TRBJ2-7, with a weak D call TRBD1 (6 bases). Trimming stripped 2 bases from V and 2 bases from J, with 8 bases between. The CDR3 extends over 13 amino acids. Germline V gene data show CDR1 as SGHNT and CDR2 as YYREEE (reference sequence). The CDR3 reads CASSFRGTYEQYF. The CDR3 DNA sequence: TGTGCCAGCAGCTTTAGGGGGACCTACGAGCAGTACTTC.

This chain uses TRBV14 with TRBJ1-3; D call uncertain. The V and J ends lost 1 base and 4 bases respectively, with 14 bases between them. This CDR3 is 16 amino acids long. CDR1 is SGHDN, CDR2 FVKESK, per germline. CDR3 loop: CASSQVTSPGGNTIYF. As DNA, the CDR3 is TGTGCCAGCAGCCAAGTTACCTCCCCGGGGGGAAACACCATATATTTT.